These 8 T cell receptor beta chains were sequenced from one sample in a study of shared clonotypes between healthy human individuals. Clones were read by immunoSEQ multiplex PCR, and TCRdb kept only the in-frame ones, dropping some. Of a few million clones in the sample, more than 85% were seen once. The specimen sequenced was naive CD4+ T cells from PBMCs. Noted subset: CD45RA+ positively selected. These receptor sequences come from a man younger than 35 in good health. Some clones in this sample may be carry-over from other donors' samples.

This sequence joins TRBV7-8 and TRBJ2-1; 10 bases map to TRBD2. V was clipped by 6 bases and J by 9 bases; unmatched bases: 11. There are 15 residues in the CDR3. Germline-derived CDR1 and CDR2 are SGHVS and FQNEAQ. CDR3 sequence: CASRSGRVGRSEQFF. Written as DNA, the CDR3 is TGTGCCAGCAGGAGCGGGAGGGTGGGACGGAGTGAGCAGTTCTTC.

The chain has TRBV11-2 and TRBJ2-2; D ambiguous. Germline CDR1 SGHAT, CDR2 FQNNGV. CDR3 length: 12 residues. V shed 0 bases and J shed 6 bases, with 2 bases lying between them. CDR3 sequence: CASSLDPGELFF. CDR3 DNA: TGTGCCAGCAGCTTAGATCCCGGGGAGCTGTTTTTT.

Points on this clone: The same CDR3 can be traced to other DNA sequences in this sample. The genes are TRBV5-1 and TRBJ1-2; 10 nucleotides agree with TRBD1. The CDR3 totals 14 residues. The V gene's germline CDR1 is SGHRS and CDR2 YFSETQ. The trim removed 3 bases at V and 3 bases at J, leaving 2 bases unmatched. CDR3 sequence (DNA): TGCGCCAGCAGCTCGACAGGGGGCGACTATGGCTACACCTTC. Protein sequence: CASSSTGGDYGYTF.

As DNA, the CDR3 is TGTGCCAGCAGCTGGCATCGGGATTCCTACAATGAGCAGTTCTTC. This sequence encodes CASSWHRDSYNEQFF. The gene calls are TRBV7-3 and TRBJ2-1; possible D gene TRBD2, 5 bases. Germline V gives CDR1 SGHTA, CDR2 FQGTGA. Trimming removed 4 bases at V and 1 base at J, with 11 bases between. CDR3 length: 15 amino acids.

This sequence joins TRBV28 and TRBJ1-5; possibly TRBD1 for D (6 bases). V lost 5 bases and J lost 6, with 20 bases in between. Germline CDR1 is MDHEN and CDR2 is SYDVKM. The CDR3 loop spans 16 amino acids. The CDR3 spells CASSTGGTSLRQPQHF. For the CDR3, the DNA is TGTGCCAGCAGTACCGGCGGGACAAGTCTCCGTCAGCCCCAGCATTTT.

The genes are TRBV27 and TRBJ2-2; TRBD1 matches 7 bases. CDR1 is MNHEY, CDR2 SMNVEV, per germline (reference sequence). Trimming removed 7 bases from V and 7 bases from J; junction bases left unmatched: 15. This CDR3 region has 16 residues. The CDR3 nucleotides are TGTGCCAGCACCCCAGCGACAGGGTTGATGATCGGGGAGCTGTTTTTT. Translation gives CASTPATGLMIGELFF.

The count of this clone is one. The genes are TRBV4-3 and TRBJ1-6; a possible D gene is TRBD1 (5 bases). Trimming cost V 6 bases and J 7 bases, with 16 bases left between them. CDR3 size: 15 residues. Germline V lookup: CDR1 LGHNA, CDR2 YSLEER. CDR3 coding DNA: TGCGCCAGCAGTTTACGGGGCAGCTTCAATTCACCCCTCCACTTT. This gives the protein CASSLRGSFNSPLHF.

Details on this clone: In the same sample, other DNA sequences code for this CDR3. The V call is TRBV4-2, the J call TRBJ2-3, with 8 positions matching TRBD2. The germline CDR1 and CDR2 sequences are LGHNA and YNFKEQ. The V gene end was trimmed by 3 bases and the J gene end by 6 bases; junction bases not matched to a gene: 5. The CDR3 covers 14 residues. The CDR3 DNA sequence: TGTGCCAGCAGCCAGGACAGACTAGCGGATACGCAGTATTTT. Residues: CASSQDRLADTQYF.